This entry lists 20 T cell receptor beta chains sequenced from one sample in a study of cytomegalovirus exposure and HLA in healthy donors. Amplification used 60 Vbeta primers and 13 Jbeta primers. Generated by immunoSEQ multiplex PCR, the TCRdb table keeps only in-frame clones and is missing some. Among roughly 190,000 clones listed, approximately 65% were seen once. Material for sequencing was PBMCs. All receptors come from a middle-aged man in good health and CMV-seronegative.

This sequence joins TRBV4-1 and TRBJ2-1; 11 bases agree with TRBD2. V trimming: 0 bases; J trimming: 6 bases; junction bases outside the gene matches: 13. CDR1 and CDR2 (germline): MGHRA, YSYEKL. The CDR3 consists of 19 residues. The DNA of the CDR3 is TGCGCCAGCAGCCAAGATTCTACGGCTAGCGGGAGGATTTTCAATGAGCAGTTCTTC. As protein: CASSQDSTASGRIFNEQFF.

This clone was recorded a few times. This sample includes further DNA sequences coding for the same CDR3. The chain is built from TRBV28 and TRBJ1-2; TRBD1 matches at 7 bases. V shed 4 bases and J 0 bases; nucleotides not matched to a gene: 5. CDR3 length: 15 residues. The germline CDR1 and CDR2 sequences are MDHEN and SYDVKM. In nucleotides, the CDR3 is TGTGCCAGCAGTTCGACAGGGTATCCTAACTATGGCTACACCTTC. This gives the protein CASSSTGYPNYGYTF.

This clone appeared a few times. CDR3 loop: CASSPTGDYEQYF. The CDR3 coding sequence is TGTGCCAGCAGCCCGACGGGGGATTACGAGCAGTACTTC. The rearrangement uses TRBV6-5 and TRBJ2-7; D is possibly TRBD2 (6 bases). V lost 6 bases and J lost 4, with 13 bases in between. CDR3 length: 13 amino acids. The germline CDR1 and CDR2 sequences are MNHEY and SVGAGI.

V is TRBV5-3 and J is TRBJ2-7; TRBD1 agrees at 10 bases. TRBV5-3 falls under the ORF class, with uncertain function. The junction had 3 bases not matched to a gene; V was cut back by 3 bases and J by 3 bases. CDR3 length: 14 amino acids. The CDR3 DNA is TGTGCCAGAAGCTATCGGACAGGGGGCTACGAGCAGTACTTC. Residues: CARSYRTGGYEQYF.

The V and J genes are TRBV2 and TRBJ2-5, with D possibly matching TRBD2 (5 bases). Near its end, the DNA agrees better with TRBJ2-7, so the J call may be wrong. The CDR3 extends over 13 amino acids. From germline, CDR1 is SNHLY and CDR2 FYNNEI. This CDR3 reads CASRRPSSYEQYF. For the CDR3, the DNA is TGTGCCAGCAGGAGGCCTAGCAGTTACGAGCAGTACTTC.

This clone was detected a few times. The J gene is TRBJ2-1, the V gene TRBV7-6; 8 nucleotides agree with TRBD1. The CDR3 extends over 18 amino acids. Germline assignment: CDR1 SGHVS and CDR2 FNYEAQ. V shed 2 bases, J shed 8 bases, and the junction held 17 bases outside the gene matches. CDR3 bases: TGTGCCAGCAGCTTATATTACGCCCGCGGACAGGGAATCCATGAGCAGTTCTTC. Its translation is CASSLYYARGQGIHEQFF.

The DNA of the CDR3 is TGTGCCAGCAGTTTGTATACCTACGAGCAGTACTTC. As protein: CASSLYTYEQYF. This chain uses TRBV28 with TRBJ2-5, with D unclear. The J call is uncertain, as TRBJ2-7 better fits the DNA end. This CDR3 region has 12 residues. The germline CDR1 and CDR2 sequences are MDHEN and SYDVKM.

V gene TRBV28 combines with J gene TRBJ2-5; D possibly corresponds to TRBD1 (6 bases). V lost 1 base and J lost 1, with 7 bases in between. The germline CDR1 and CDR2 sequences are MDHEN and SYDVKM. This CDR3 contains 14 residues. The CDR3 coding sequence is TGTGCCAGCAGTTTATTAGGGGGCCAAGAGACCCAGTACTTC. This translates into CASSLLGGQETQYF.

The chain is built from TRBV27 and TRBJ1-2; 8 nucleotides match TRBD1. The CDR3 runs to 14 residues. Germline V gene sequence: CDR1 MNHEY, CDR2 SMNVEV (reference sequence). The junction had 11 bases not matched to a gene; V was cut back by 6 bases and J by 8 bases. In nucleotides, the CDR3 is TGTGCCAGCAGGCCAGGGACAGGCCTCTGGGGCTACACCTTC. The encoded protein is CASRPGTGLWGYTF.

This clone turned up a few times. CDR3 nucleotide sequence: TGTGCCAGCAGCCAAGGTTTGCCCGGGACAGGAAATTCACCCCTCCACTTT. Translated: CASSQGLPGTGNSPLHF. J is TRBJ1-6 and V is TRBV14, with 8 bases that match TRBD1. V gave up 1 base and J gave up 7 bases; unmatched junction bases: 9. CDR1 is SGHDN and CDR2 is FVKESK in the germline V gene. The CDR3 has 17 residues.

The rearrangement uses TRBV11-2 and TRBJ1-6; D gene ambiguous. This CDR3 region has 13 residues. Between the trimmed V and J ends, which lost 0 bases and 8 bases, there was a span of 5 bases. Germline loops: CDR1 SGHAT, CDR2 FQNNGV. The CDR3 DNA sequence: TGTGCCAGCAGCTTAGATCGGGATTCACCCCTCCACTTT. Translation gives CASSLDRDSPLHF.

In its sample, this clone was seen a few times. The chain recombines TRBV30 with TRBJ2-2; weak D call: TRBD1 (6 bases). V dropped 6 bases and J dropped 0 bases, with 17 bases sitting between them. The germline V gene has CDR1 GTSNPN and CDR2 SVGIG (reference sequence). This CDR3 is built from 16 residues. DNA for the CDR3: TGTGCCTGTCAACCAGGGGCGTCCCCGAACACCGGGGAGCTGTTTTTT. Translated, it gives CACQPGASPNTGELFF.

The genes are TRBV11-2 and TRBJ2-7; TRBD2 is a possible D gene (5 bases). V gave up 0 bases and J gave up 12 bases, with 9 bases separating them. The CDR3 has 11 amino acids. Germline CDR1 is SGHAT and CDR2 is FQNNGV. The chain's CDR3 is CASSLERVVYF. CDR3 nucleotides: TGTGCCAGCAGCTTAGAGAGGGTTGTGTACTTC.

The rearrangement uses TRBV10-3 and TRBJ2-7; 7 nucleotides agree with TRBD1. This CDR3 has 15 amino acids. Germline values: CDR1 ENHRY, CDR2 SYGVKD. With V trimmed by 2 bases and J by 7 bases, 11 bases remained unmatched. The CDR3 here is CAISESSRTGVEQYF. DNA for the CDR3: TGTGCCATCAGTGAGAGCTCCCGGACAGGAGTTGAGCAGTACTTC.

The CDR3 DNA reads as TGCAGCGGGGACAGGGAGAACACTGAAGCTTTCTTT. It is translated as CSGDRENTEAFF. J is TRBJ1-1 and V is TRBV29-1; TRBD1 matches at 9 bases. The CDR3 covers 12 residues. Trimming at V came to 7 bases and at J to 1 base, leaving 1 base not matched to a gene. Germline-derived CDR1 and CDR2 are SQVTM and ANQGSEA.

This clone was picked up a small number of times. The genes are TRBV5-1 and TRBJ1-6; 10 nucleotides agree with TRBD1. Germline V gene lookup returns CDR1 SGHRS and CDR2 YFSETQ. This CDR3 contains 14 residues. V was clipped by 4 bases and J by 9 bases; unmatched bases: 4. This chain's CDR3 is CASSPDRGGSPLHF. The CDR3 nucleotides are TGCGCCAGCAGCCCGGACAGGGGGGGTTCACCCCTCCACTTT.

The chain employs TRBV19 and TRBJ1-5, with 9 nucleotides matching TRBD1. The junction had 4 bases not matched to a gene; V was cut back by 5 bases and J by 2 bases. Germline V gives CDR1 LNHDA, CDR2 SQIVND (reference sequence). This CDR3 spans 15 amino acids. CDR3 in DNA: TGTGCCAGTAGTCGCCGGGACAGGGGCAATCAGCCCCAGCATTTT. Its translation is CASSRRDRGNQPQHF.

This clone was detected only once. This chain's CDR3 is CASSQEGGASGEQETQYF. The CDR3, as DNA: TGTGCCAGCAGCCAAGAAGGAGGGGCTAGCGGAGAACAAGAGACCCAGTACTTC. The chain joins TRBV4-2 to TRBJ2-5, with 7 bases matching TRBD2. Germline-derived CDR1 and CDR2 are LGHNA and YNFKEQ. The CDR3 extends over 18 amino acids. J gave up 2 bases and V 0 bases, and 12 bases lay outside the gene matches.

The CDR3 bases are TGTGCCAGCAGCTTCTCCGGTCGGGGGACCTACGAGCAGTACTTC. Its translation: CASSFSGRGTYEQYF. The rearrangement links TRBV7-9 to TRBJ2-7, with a possible D match to TRBD2 (6 bases). This CDR3 contains 15 residues. CDR1 is SEHNR and CDR2 is FQNEAQ in the germline V gene (reference sequence). V was clipped by 3 bases and J by 2 bases, with 14 bases between them.

The chain joins TRBV19 to TRBJ1-5; TRBD1 agrees at 7 bases. V shed 7 bases and J 5 bases; nucleotides not matched to a gene: 11. The length of the CDR3 is 15 residues. Looked up from germline, CDR1 is LNHDA and CDR2 is SQIVND (reference sequence). The CDR3 reads CASTTGTAHDQPQHF. The CDR3 region has the DNA TGTGCCAGTACCACCGGGACAGCGCACGATCAGCCCCAGCATTTT.